These 2 T cell receptor beta chains were sequenced from one sample in a study of blood T cell repertoires in COVID-19. Profiling relied on immunoSEQ multiplex PCR, and the TCRdb table lists in-frame clones only, not all of them. The sample yields some 260,000 clones, over 80% seen once. Specimen: peripheral blood. The receptors derive from a woman aged 70-85 years with COVID-19, enrolled during active disease.

V and J are TRBV7-2 and TRBJ2-7; 7 nucleotides align to TRBD1. Germline CDR1 SGHTA, CDR2 FQGNSA. The V gene end was trimmed by 2 bases and the J gene end by 5 bases; junction bases not matched to a gene: 9. The CDR3 runs 15 residues. This chain's CDR3 is CASSLMTGLSHEQYF. The CDR3 DNA sequence: TGTGCCAGCAGCTTAATGACAGGGTTATCCCACGAGCAGTACTTC.

The chain links TRBV5-1 to TRBJ2-7; D gene uncertain. The CDR3 runs 15 residues. Germline V gene sequence: CDR1 SGHRS, CDR2 YFSETQ. Trimming removed 0 bases at V and 0 bases at J, with 10 bases between. CDR3 DNA: TGCGCCAGCAGCTTGGCCCCAGGAAACTCCTACGAGCAGTACTTC. Its translation: CASSLAPGNSYEQYF. Based on the CDR3 plus reference TRBV5-1 and TRBJ2-7, the full variable domain is KAGVTQTPRYLIKTRGQQVTLSCSPISGHRSVSWYQQTPGQGLQFLFEYFSETQRNKGNFPGRFSGRQFSNSRSEMNVSTLELGDSALYLCASSLAPGNSYEQYFGPGTRLTVT.